This TCR beta chain was recorded in a study of graft-versus-host responses after intestinal transplantation. This clone was counted once. Its matching antigen is unknown. CDR1 and CDR2 (germline): SEHNR, FQNEAQ (reference sequence). The V and J ends lost 5 bases and 1 base, in that order; junction bases with no gene match: 8. The CDR3 is 16 amino acids. Assay: immunoSEQ multiplex PCR; the TCRdb copy retains only in-frame clones and omits some. Of 70,000 to 80,000 clones listed, about 90% are singletons. The sequencing here drew on unstimulated CD8+ T cells sorted from spleen or lymph node cells, taken before intestinal transplant. The chain couples TRBV7-9 to TRBJ2-1; 7 positions match TRBD2. The source of this sequence is a human donor who received an intestinal transplant. CDR3: CASSPGGGPSYNEQFF. The CDR3, as DNA: TGTGCCAGCAGCCCGGGGGGTGGCCCTTCCTACAATGAGCAGTTCTTC.